This T cell receptor (beta chain) was documented in a study of blood T cell repertoires in COVID-19. In the authors' workflow: Reference gene primers were amplified, and this amplification served to estimate nucleated cell counts. TCRdb's table, derived via immunoSEQ multiplex PCR, lists solely in-frame clones and lacks some. V and J calls and clone size follow that table, whereas D and trimming were derived from the DNA. The sample records some 50,000 clones, 87% being singletons. Trimming removed 4 bases at V and 5 bases at J, with 8 bases between. Germline CDR1 and CDR2: MNHEY and SVGAGI. The CDR3 runs to 12 residues.

Sequencing was carried out using peripheral blood. This sequence originates from a human donor in a cohort sampled during active COVID-19. The chain joins TRBV6-5 to TRBJ2-5, with unresolved D. The CDR3 is CASSSPGETQYF. CDR3 bases: TGTGCCAGCAGTTCCCCCGGGGAGACCCAGTACTTC.